This passage covers 21 T cell receptor beta chains from one sample sequenced in a study of blood T cell repertoires in COVID-19. Assay: immunoSEQ multiplex PCR; the TCRdb copy retains only in-frame clones and omits some. The profile shows roughly 120,000 clones, roughly 85% of them singletons. Sequencing was done on a sample of peripheral blood. These receptors originate from a human donor in a cohort sampled during active COVID-19.

V gene TRBV2 combines with J gene TRBJ2-6, with TRBD1 as a possible D gene (6 bases). The CDR3 covers 17 residues. The V and J ends lost 6 bases and 0 bases respectively, with 15 bases between them. Germline V gene lookup returns CDR1 SNHLY and CDR2 FYNNEI. This CDR3 reads CASSRLDRSSGANVLTF. In nucleotides, the CDR3 is TGTGCCAGCAGCAGACTGGACAGAAGCTCTGGGGCCAACGTCCTGACTTTC.

This clone was found once. This chain joins TRBV28 and TRBJ2-3; 7 nucleotides agree with TRBD1. After removal of 5 bases from V and 0 bases from J, the junction contained 17 bases not matched to a gene. The germline V gene has CDR1 MDHEN and CDR2 SYDVKM. The CDR3 extends over 19 amino acids. The CDR3 spells CASSRFALYTGVSTDTQYF. CDR3 bases: TGTGCCAGCAGTAGGTTCGCCTTATACACAGGGGTGAGCACAGATACGCAGTATTTT.

This sequence joins TRBV6-5 and TRBJ2-1, with D perhaps TRBD2 (7 bases). Looked up from germline, CDR1 is MNHEY and CDR2 is SVGAGI. The CDR3 sequence is 15 residues long. Trimming shortened V by 6 bases and J by 4 bases, and 16 bases separated the two germline ends. CDR3 residues: CASSKGGGGYNEQFF. CDR3 sequence (DNA): TGTGCCAGCAGCAAAGGAGGGGGGGGGTACAATGAGCAGTTCTTC.

The rearrangement joins TRBV9 to TRBJ1-1; D is uncertain. Trimming cost V 4 bases and J 7 bases, with 17 bases left between them. The CDR3 has 14 residues. CDR1 is SGDLS, CDR2 YYNGEE, per germline. CDR3 in DNA: TGTGCCAGCAGCCCTCTGGGCAGCCTTCATGAAGCTTTCTTT. It codes for CASSPLGSLHEAFF.

The chain has TRBV27 and TRBJ2-2; 11 nucleotides line up with TRBD1. CDR1 and CDR2 (germline): MNHEY, SMNVEV (reference sequence). Germline trimming cut 3 bases from V and 2 bases from J; bases unmatched to any gene: 2. This CDR3 is built from 16 residues. The CDR3 region has the DNA TGTGCCAGCAGTTTCGGGACAGGGGGAAACACCGGGGAGCTGTTTTTT. This sequence encodes CASSFGTGGNTGELFF.

This chain joins TRBV24-1 and TRBJ2-7; tentative D call: TRBD2 (6 bases). V lost 4 bases and J lost 0, with 27 bases in between. The CDR3 runs 20 residues. Looked up from germline, CDR1 is KGHDR and CDR2 is SFDVKD. The CDR3 sequence: CATSDPLGGMEVKSSYEQYF. CDR3 nucleotides: TGTGCCACCAGTGACCCCCTGGGGGGAATGGAAGTTAAGAGCTCCTACGAGCAGTACTTC.

This chain uses TRBV5-1 with TRBJ1-2; 10 positions match TRBD1. Germline V gene lookup returns CDR1 SGHRS and CDR2 YFSETQ. This CDR3 has 15 amino acids. V shed 6 bases and J 7 bases; nucleotides not matched to a gene: 12. CDR3 sequence: CASTLGTGVERGYTF. In nucleotides, the CDR3 is TGCGCCAGCACCCTCGGGACAGGGGTTGAGCGTGGCTACACCTTC.

This chain links TRBV7-8 with TRBJ2-2, with 8 bases lining up with TRBD2. The germline V gene encodes CDR1 SGHVS and CDR2 FQNEAQ. The CDR3 length is 18 residues. V lost 4 bases, J lost 4 bases, and 14 bases stayed unmatched. The DNA of the CDR3 is TGTGCCAGCAGCTCCTCCCGAGCGGGACTAGTACCCACCGGGGAGCTGTTTTTT. The encoded protein is CASSSSRAGLVPTGELFF. Using reference TRBV7-8 and TRBJ2-2 for the parts outside the CDR3, the full variable domain is GAGVSQSPRYKVAKRGQDVALRCDPISGHVSLFWYQQALGQGPEFLTYFQNEAQLDKSGLPSDRFFAERPEGSVSTLKIQRTQQEDSAVYLCASSSSRAGLVPTGELFFGEGSRLTVL.

The V gene is TRBV10-2, the J gene TRBJ1-5, with 9 bases matching TRBD1. The length of the CDR3 is 15 residues. V was clipped by 4 bases and J by 10 bases; unmatched bases: 11. Germline CDR1 and CDR2: WSHSY and SAAADI. The CDR3 sequence is CASSGPRDREQPQHF. The CDR3 nucleotides are TGCGCCAGCAGTGGGCCGCGGGACAGGGAGCAACCCCAGCATTTT.

This chain uses TRBV19 with TRBJ2-6, with D possibly TRBD1 on 5 matching bases. The CDR3 totals 19 residues. V lost 2 bases and J lost 0, with 17 bases in between. Germline V CDR1 and CDR2: LNHDA, SQIVND (reference sequence). Written as DNA, the CDR3 is TGTGCCAGTAGTATACGAAGGGGTTTAGTCCGCTCTGGGGCCAACGTCCTGACTTTC. Translation: CASSIRRGLVRSGANVLTF.

CDR3 region: CASSYGGPVNTEAFF. In nucleotides, the CDR3 is TGTGCCAGCAGTTACGGGGGCCCGGTTAACACTGAAGCTTTCTTT. V gene TRBV6-2 or TRBV6-3 combines with J gene TRBJ1-1, with D possibly matching TRBD1 (6 bases). The ends were cut back, 2 bases at V and 2 bases at J, with 12 bases in the middle. Looked up from germline, CDR1 is MNHEY and CDR2 is SVGEGT. CDR3 length: 15 amino acids.

The chain combines TRBV6-4 with TRBJ1-6; no definite D call. Trimming shortened V by 3 bases and J by 3 bases, and 6 bases separated the two germline ends. This CDR3 contains 14 residues. CDR1 and CDR2 from the germline V gene are MRHNA and SNTAGT. The CDR3 bases are TGTGCCAGCAGTGAAGGCGGCTATAATTCACCCCTCCACTTT. This gives the protein CASSEGGYNSPLHF.

This clone appeared once. The genes are TRBV4-3 and TRBJ1-4; no definite D call. The germline V and J ends were trimmed by 0 bases and 0 bases, with 23 bases remaining between them. CDR1 and CDR2 (germline): LGHNA, YSLEER. The CDR3 runs to 21 residues. This CDR3 is CASSQDLVVTQTLATNEKLFF. Written as DNA, the CDR3 is TGCGCCAGCAGCCAAGATCTCGTAGTGACACAAACCCTCGCAACTAATGAAAAACTGTTTTTT.

The J gene is TRBJ1-4, the V gene TRBV7-9; TRBD1 aligns across 7 bases. There are 14 residues in the CDR3. The germline V gene has CDR1 SEHNR and CDR2 FQNEAQ (reference sequence). After removal of 4 bases from V and 4 bases from J, the junction contained 3 bases not matched to a gene. In DNA, the CDR3 is TGTGCCAGCAGCTACAGGGGCGATAATGAAAAACTGTTTTTT. Its protein is CASSYRGDNEKLFF.

The chain recombines TRBV9 with TRBJ2-3, with D possibly being TRBD2 (5 bases). The germline V gene has CDR1 SGDLS and CDR2 YYNGEE. V dropped 5 bases and J dropped 8 bases, with 24 bases sitting between them. The CDR3 spans 16 residues. The CDR3 bases are TGTGCCAGCAGGGTCGGGCGGGCGACCGTCCCCGCTACGCAGTATTTT. Translating gives CASRVGRATVPATQYF.

V is TRBV2 and J is TRBJ1-2; no reliable D call. This CDR3 region has 12 residues. The V end was cut by 3 bases, the J end by 7 bases, with 9 bases between. Germline V gene data show CDR1 as SNHLY and CDR2 as FYNNEI. The CDR3, as DNA: TGTGCCAGCAGTGAGGACGGAGGTGGCTACACCTTC. Its translation: CASSEDGGGYTF.

The chain joins TRBV4-3 to TRBJ1-2; a weak D match, TRBD1 (5 bases). Trimming pared 4 bases from V and 3 bases from J, leaving 12 bases between. Looked up from germline, CDR1 is LGHNA and CDR2 is YSLEER. This CDR3 is 14 amino acids long. The CDR3 sequence is CASSREQGDYGYTF. CDR3 bases: TGCGCCAGCAGCCGCGAACAAGGGGACTATGGCTACACCTTC.

V and J are TRBV12-3 or TRBV12-4 and TRBJ1-2; 7 positions agree with TRBD1. After removal of 6 bases from V and 8 bases from J, the junction contained 9 bases not matched to a gene. CDR3 length equals 13 residues. The DNA of the CDR3 is TGTGCCAGCAGACCCACAGGGGCAGGCGGCTACACCTTC. Translating it yields CASRPTGAGGYTF.

The chain carries TRBV4-2 and TRBJ2-3; the match to TRBD2 covers 10 bases. Germline V gene lookup returns CDR1 LGHNA and CDR2 YNFKEQ. CDR3 length: 17 amino acids. The V and J ends lost 2 bases and 3 bases, in that order; junction bases with no gene match: 8. CDR3 protein: CASSQPFSGRETDTQYF. The CDR3 DNA sequence: TGTGCCAGCAGCCAACCATTCAGCGGGAGGGAGACAGATACGCAGTATTTT.

The CDR3 DNA is TGTGCCAGCAGCCTCAGGGGGCCTGGGGCCAACGTCCTGACTTTC. As protein: CASSLRGPGANVLTF. This chain links TRBV7-9 with TRBJ2-6; 8 bases are a match to TRBD1. The junction had 2 bases not matched to a gene; V was cut back by 5 bases and J by 2 bases. CDR3 size: 15 residues. Germline V gene data show CDR1 as SEHNR and CDR2 as FQNEAQ (reference sequence).

The genes are TRBV9 and TRBJ2-1; tentatively, D is TRBD2 (7 bases). V was trimmed by 7 bases and J by 5 bases, leaving 16 bases between them. This CDR3 has 14 residues. The germline CDR1 and CDR2 sequences are SGDLS and YYNGEE. The CDR3 spells CASGKGGANNEQFF. In nucleotides, the CDR3 is TGTGCCAGCGGAAAAGGGGGGGCGAACAATGAGCAGTTCTTC. Full variable domain (rest looked up from reference TRBV9 and TRBJ2-1): DSGVTQTPKHLITATGQRVTLRCSPRSGDLSVYWYQQSLDQGLQFLIQYYNGEERAKGNILERFSAQQFPDLHSELNLSSLELGDSALYFCASGKGGANNEQFFGPGTRLTVL.